This T cell receptor (beta chain) came from a study of early T cells in non-severe SARS-CoV-2 infection. Overall study context: Chains from this unsorted whole-blood bulk RNA could not be paired. Study-wide findings and caveats: Private and CD4 specificities were missed by VDJdb matching, skewed to anti-spike CD8.

The germline V and J ends were trimmed by 0 bases and 2 bases, with 14 bases remaining between them. The CDR3 sequence is 17 residues long. The germline CDR1 and CDR2 sequences are LGHDT and YNNKEL (reference sequence). About this clonotype itself: Its specificity is unknown.

Individual cDNA molecules carried attached unique molecular identifiers. From the 5' RACE reads, TCRdb called clonotypes with MiXCR, one entry per CDR3 protein. The repertoire holds about 58,000 distinct CDR3 sequences, with more than 10% as singletons. The specimen comprised whole blood, sampled at baseline. The V call is TRBV3-1, the J call TRBJ2-1, with D tentatively TRBD2 (5 bases). The TCR was taken from an adult who was a healthcare worker with PCR-confirmed SARS-CoV-2 infection or an uninfected control (not recorded which). The donor label of this sample is uncertain. CDR3 region: CASSQELRAGPYNEQFF. Written as DNA, the CDR3 is TGTGCCAGCAGCCAAGAACTGAGGGCGGGCCCCTACAATGAGCAGTTCTTC.